These 11 T cell receptor beta chains were sequenced from one sample in a study of shared clonotypes between healthy human individuals. Method: immunoSEQ multiplex PCR; TCRdb's copy keeps in-frame clones and lacks some. Among about 980,000 clones listed, around three quarters were seen once. Sequenced input: memory CD4+ T cells sorted from blood. Subset specified: CD45RA-negative fraction. These TCRs come from a man between 18 and 35 years old in good health.

V and J are TRBV11-2 and TRBJ1-6, with TRBD1 as a possible D gene (5 bases). The CDR3 runs to 16 residues. The ends were cut back, 8 bases at V and 4 bases at J, with 18 bases in the middle. CDR1 and CDR2 from the germline V gene are SGHAT and FQNNGV. CDR3 sequence (DNA): TGTGCCAGCGCCTCTCCCGGAGGGGCATATAATTCACCCCTCCACTTT. Residues: CASASPGGAYNSPLHF.

This clone turned up a few times. The V call is TRBV6-4, the J call TRBJ1-2, with TRBD1 as a possible D gene (5 bases). Between the trimmed V and J ends, which lost 4 bases and 5 bases, there was a span of 14 bases. The CDR3 spans 14 residues. The germline CDR1 and CDR2 sequences are MRHNA and SNTAGT. The CDR3 coding sequence is TGTGCCAGCAGTGCGTCGGGGGGACTGTATGGCTACACCTTC. This encodes CASSASGGLYGYTF.

The chain carries TRBV6-5 and TRBJ1-4; D is unclear. CDR3 size: 11 residues. Trimming took 6 bases from V and 7 from J, leaving 6 bases between them. CDR1 MNHEY and CDR2 SVGAGI come from the germline V gene. CDR3 nucleotides: TGTGCCAGCAGACAAGTTGAAAAACTGTTTTTT. It translates to CASRQVEKLFF.

This chain links TRBV21-1 with TRBJ2-6; the table's D call TRBD2 went unverified against the DNA. TRBV21-1 has pseudogene status. This CDR3 has 15 residues. CDR3 in DNA: TGTGCCAGCAGCCCTCGACTAGGCGGGGCCAACGTCCTGACTTTC. As protein: CASSPRLGGANVLTF.

Points on this clone: It may be a read error: a sequence one base away is much more abundant. The identical CDR3 is also encoded by other nucleotide sequences in the sample. The chain is built from TRBV28 and TRBJ1-5, with a tentative D call TRBD1 (5 bases). Germline V gene lookup returns CDR1 MDHEN and CDR2 SYDVKM. The CDR3 totals 12 residues. Trimming cost V 9 bases and J 7 bases, with 13 bases left between them. The CDR3 coding sequence is TGTGCCAGTAGTCGGGACGGGCAGCCCCAGCATTTT. Translated: CASSRDGQPQHF.

Turning to this clone: This CDR3 is also generated by other DNA sequences in the sample. This chain joins TRBV4-1 and TRBJ2-5, with a tentative D call TRBD2 (6 bases). The germline CDR1 and CDR2 sequences are MGHRA and YSYEKL. The CDR3 is 14 residues long. V shed 0 bases and J shed 5 bases, with 10 bases lying between them. For the CDR3, the DNA is TGCGCCAGCAGCCAAGATCCAGGGAGGGAGACCCAGTACTTC. As protein: CASSQDPGRETQYF.

The chain has TRBV15 and TRBJ2-1; tentative D call: TRBD2 (5 bases). The CDR3 runs 13 residues. Germline loops: CDR1 LNHNV, CDR2 YYDKDF (reference sequence). V was trimmed by 8 bases and J by 6 bases, leaving 14 bases between them. Here the CDR3 reads CATSSSGGNEQFF. In DNA form, the CDR3 reads TGTGCCACCTCCTCCAGCGGCGGCAATGAGCAGTTCTTC. Based on the CDR3 plus reference TRBV15 and TRBJ2-1, the full variable domain is DAMVIQNPRYQVTQFGKPVTLSCSQTLNHNVMYWYQQKSSQAPKLLFHYYDKDFNNEADTPDNFQSRRPNTSFCFLDIRSPGLGDTAMYLCATSSSGGNEQFFGPGTRLTVL.

The chain joins TRBV9 to TRBJ1-1; D unresolved. The CDR3 extends over 14 amino acids. Germline-derived CDR1 and CDR2 are SGDLS and YYNGEE. V lost 4 bases, J lost 0 bases, and 10 bases lay in between. The CDR3 nucleotides read TGTGCCAGCAGCTTGGAGGGCCTGAACACTGAAGCTTTCTTT. This translates into CASSLEGLNTEAFF.

This chain uses TRBV25-1 with TRBJ1-6; a weak D match, TRBD1 (6 bases). V was shortened by 2 bases and J by 2 bases, with 7 bases between the two germline ends. The germline gives CDR1 MGHDK, CDR2 SYGVNS. This CDR3 spans 15 amino acids. CDR3 nucleotide sequence: TGTGCCAGCAGTGAAACAGGGACCTATAATTCACCCCTCCACTTT. Residues: CASSETGTYNSPLHF.

Comment on this clone: This sample includes further DNA sequences coding for the same CDR3. The rearrangement uses TRBV7-2 and TRBJ1-4, with D unresolved. Per germline, CDR1 SGHTA and CDR2 FQGNSA. This CDR3 is 12 amino acids long. The V and J ends lost 3 bases and 8 bases respectively, with 7 bases between them. CDR3 region: CASSLSGEKLFF. As DNA, the CDR3 is TGTGCCAGCAGCTTGTCTGGGGAAAAACTGTTTTTT.

CDR3 DNA sequence: TGTGCCAGCAGCGCCCAGACAGGGTCGGCGCCTAATGAAAAACTGTTTTTT. It codes for CASSAQTGSAPNEKLFF. This chain uses TRBV9 with TRBJ1-4; TRBD1 aligns across 7 bases. V was clipped by 3 bases and J by 3 bases; unmatched bases: 11. Germline loops: CDR1 SGDLS, CDR2 YYNGEE. The CDR3 has 17 amino acids. Supplemented by reference TRBV9 and TRBJ1-4, the full variable domain reads DSGVTQTPKHLITATGQRVTLRCSPRSGDLSVYWYQQSLDQGLQFLIQYYNGEERAKGNILERFSAQQFPDLHSELNLSSLELGDSALYFCASSAQTGSAPNEKLFFGSGTQLSVL.